This T cell receptor (beta chain) came from a study of cytomegalovirus exposure and HLA in healthy donors. Primers included in the PCR were 60 Vbeta and 13 Jbeta primers. TCRdb's copy holds only in-frame clones and misses some; the assay was immunoSEQ multiplex PCR. The data hold some 150,000 clones, with about 82% observed a single time. Trimming removed 4 bases from V and 3 bases from J; junction bases left unmatched: 5. CDR1 is SEHNR, CDR2 FQNEAQ, per germline (reference sequence). The CDR3 loop spans 15 amino acids. The chain combines TRBV7-9 with TRBJ1-3, with 8 bases fitting TRBD1. Input material: PBMCs. The clonotype comes from a young woman in good health and CMV-seropositive. CDR3 amino acids: CASSYQGALGNTIYF. The CDR3 DNA follows: TGTGCCAGCAGCTATCAGGGGGCGCTTGGAAACACCATATATTTT.